These T cell receptor beta chains were read from a single sample in a study of T cell responses to AZD1222 COVID-19 vaccine. TCRdb keeps only in-frame clones here, not all; method: immunoSEQ multiplex PCR. The repertoire holds about 150,000 clones, 90% seen once, with 1.5% to 2% in the top ten. This specimen was peripheral blood, taken on day 0 of AZD1222 vaccination. The source of these receptors is an adult in good health. Each CDR3 is given with its conserved first and last residue. A D gene is named only where the DNA matches it firmly. For some rows the clone size is stated as once, few or many, or as a class when expanded; others skip it.

clone size	V gene	J gene	D gene	CDR3 DNA	CDR3 protein
once	TRBV11-2	TRBJ2-7	.	TGTGCCAGCAGCTTTAGACAGACCAGGCCCTACGAGCAGTACTTC	CASSFRQTRPYEQYF
once	TRBV7-9	TRBJ2-3	.	TGTGCCAGCAGCTTGGTTTCAGATACGCAGTATTTT	CASSLVSDTQYF
.	TRBV5-4	TRBJ2-3	.	TGTGCCAGCAGCTTACAAGCCTCCAGTGATACGCAGTATTTT	CASSLQASSDTQYF
.	TRBV28	TRBJ1-2	.	TGTGCCAGCAGGCGGGAAGTTTTCGGTGGCTACACCTTC	CASRREVFGGYTF
.	TRBV7-2	TRBJ2-1	TRBD2	TGTGCCAGCAGCCCTGAGGCGGGAGGGTCCTACAATGAGCAGTTCTTC	CASSPEAGGSYNEQFF
.	TRBV28	TRBJ2-1	.	TGTGCCAGCAGCTACCGGGACTTTTACAATGAGCAGTTCTTC	CASSYRDFYNEQFF
once	TRBV5-6	TRBJ1-5	.	TGTGCCAGCAGCTTTGTCTCAGGGAATCAGCCCCAGCATTTT	CASSFVSGNQPQHF
once	TRBV9	TRBJ2-2	.	TGTGCCAGCAGCGTAGGGATCCGGGCCGGGACCGGGGAGCTGTTTTTT	CASSVGIRAGTGELFF
.	TRBV18	TRBJ2-7	TRBD1	TGTGCCAGCTCACCGGGACAGAACTTATACGAGCAGTACTTC	CASSPGQNLYEQYF
.	TRBV18	TRBJ1-3	.	TGTGCCAGCTCACCCAGGAGGGAGGGTCGGAGCTCTGGAAACACCATATATTTT	CASSPRREGRSSGNTIYF
once	TRBV12-3/TRBV12-4	TRBJ1-6	.	TGTGCCAGCAGTGACAGGATGACTTCACCCCTCCACTTT	CASSDRMTSPLHF
once	TRBV7-6	TRBJ1-3	.	TGTGCCAGCAGCTTAGACAGGAACTCTGGAAACACCATATATTTT	CASSLDRNSGNTIYF
.	TRBV7-3	TRBJ2-7	.	TGTGCCAGCAGCCCATCCGGCTCCTACGAGCAGTACTTC	CASSPSGSYEQYF
.	TRBV15	TRBJ2-7	TRBD1	TGTGCCACCAGCCTCGGGGACAGGGCCCACGAGCAGTACTTC	CATSLGDRAHEQYF
few	TRBV24-1	TRBJ2-5	.	TGTGCCACCAGTGATTTAAAAGCGCAGCAAGAGACCCAGTACTTC	CATSDLKAQQETQYF
.	TRBV28	TRBJ1-1	.	TGTGCCAGCAGTCTTCTCGGAGGAGGGAGCACTGAAGCTTTCTTT	CASSLLGGGSTEAFF
.	TRBV6-2/TRBV6-3	TRBJ2-3	TRBD2	TGTGCCAGCAGTCCCCTCCGACTAGCGGATACGCAGTATTTT	CASSPLRLADTQYF
.	TRBV2	TRBJ2-7	.	TGTGCCAGCAGTGCTGACAGGCTTTACTACGAGCAGTACTTC	CASSADRLYYEQYF
.	TRBV20-1	TRBJ2-1	.	TGCAGTGCTAGTTTCCCCAACAATGAGCAGTTCTTC	CSASFPNNEQFF
once	TRBV4-3	TRBJ2-1	.	TGCGCCAGCAGCCAAGATGACAGCTACAATGAGCAGTTCTTC	CASSQDDSYNEQFF
.	TRBV5-1	TRBJ2-1	.	TGCGCCAGCAGCTTGGCACAGACCTCCTACAATGAGCAGTTCTTC	CASSLAQTSYNEQFF
.	TRBV19	TRBJ1-2	.	TGTGCCAGTAGTAGTGGGACCGCTAACTATGGCTACACCTTC	CASSSGTANYGYTF
.	TRBV5-1	TRBJ2-1	TRBD2	TGCGCCAGCAGCTTGGCCGACACTAGCGGATCCGTTGAGCAGTTCTTC	CASSLADTSGSVEQFF
once	TRBV4-3	TRBJ2-7	.	TGCGCCAGCAGCCAAGAACACGGGAGTGGGTACGAGCAGTACTTC	CASSQEHGSGYEQYF
.	TRBV7-8	TRBJ2-3	.	TGTGCCAGCACCAAACCAACGGCGGGGAGCACAGATACGCAGTATTTT	CASTKPTAGSTDTQYF
.	TRBV9	TRBJ1-6	.	TGTGCCAGCAGGGCCGAGGGCGGGTATAATTCACCCCTCCACTTT	CASRAEGGYNSPLHF
.	TRBV5-1	TRBJ1-2	.	TGCGCCAGCAGCTCGCCGGAGAGCCGATATGGCTACACCTTC	CASSSPESRYGYTF